This TCR beta chain was sequenced for a study of PD-1 blockade in classical Hodgkin lymphoma. Every patient relapsed after autologous stem cell transplantation, and brentuximab vedotin exposure varied. The assay was immunoSEQ multiplex PCR, and TCRdb's table has in-frame clones only and misses some. In the table there are 75,000 to 100,000 clones, 81% of which are singletons. The CDR3 length is 14 residues. Looked up from germline, CDR1 is LNHDA and CDR2 is SQIVND (reference sequence). The junction had 1 base not matched to a gene; V was cut back by 3 bases and J by 0 bases. The clonotype originates from a human donor with classical Hodgkin lymphoma. The gene calls are TRBV19 and TRBJ2-7; 8 nucleotides align to TRBD1. The input for sequencing was peripheral blood mononuclear cells (PBMCs), taken before the second cycle of nivolumab. In DNA, the CDR3 is TGTGCCAGTAGTATTGGACAGGGCTCCTACGAGCAGTACTTC. It encodes CASSIGQGSYEQYF.